This TCR beta chain originates from a study of blood T cell repertoires in COVID-19. The wider study: Two negative PCRs, clearance, or symptom resolution were required of recovered Cohort 3 donors.

Original handling: Reference gene primer amplification gave nucleated cell count estimates. Only in-frame clones appear in the TCRdb table, and some are missing; sequencing was by immunoSEQ multiplex PCR. The V and J calls and clone size come from that table; D and trimming were worked out from the DNA. Here the sample spans under 150,000 clones, about 80% being singletons. This CDR3 is 15 amino acids long. V trimming: 5 bases; J trimming: 4 bases; junction bases outside the gene matches: 8. Germline CDR1 and CDR2: LGHDT and YNNKEL (reference sequence). Material: PBMCs or T cells enriched from blood (not recorded which). The TCR sequence derives from a man aged 50 to 59 in a cohort exposed to, infected with or recovered from COVID-19 (not recorded which). The chain uses TRBV3-1 (or the pseudogene TRBV3-2) and TRBJ1-3, with 7 positions matching TRBD1. The CDR3, as DNA: TGTGCCAGCAGCACTATGACAGGGCGGGGAAACACCATATATTTT. Amino acids: CASSTMTGRGNTIYF.